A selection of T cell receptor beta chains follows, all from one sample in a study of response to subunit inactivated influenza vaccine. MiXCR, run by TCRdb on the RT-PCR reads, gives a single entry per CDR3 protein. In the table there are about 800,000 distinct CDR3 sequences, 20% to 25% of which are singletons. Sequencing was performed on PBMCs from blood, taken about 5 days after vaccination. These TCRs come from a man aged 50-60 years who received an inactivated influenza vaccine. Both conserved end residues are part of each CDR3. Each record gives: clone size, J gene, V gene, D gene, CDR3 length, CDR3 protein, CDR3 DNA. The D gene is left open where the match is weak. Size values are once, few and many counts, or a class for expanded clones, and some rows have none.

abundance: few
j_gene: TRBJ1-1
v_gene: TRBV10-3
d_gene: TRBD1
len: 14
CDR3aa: CAIRGTGEFTEAFF
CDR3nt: TGTGCCATCAGAGGGACAGGAGAATTCACTGAAGCTTTCTTT

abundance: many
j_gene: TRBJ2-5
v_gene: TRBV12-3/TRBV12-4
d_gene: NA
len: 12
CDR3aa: CASSLRVETQYF
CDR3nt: TGTGCCAGCAGTTTGCGGGTGGAGACCCAGTACTTC

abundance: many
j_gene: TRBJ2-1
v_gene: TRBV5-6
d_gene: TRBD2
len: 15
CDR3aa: CASSLRSAGVHEQFF
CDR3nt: TGTGCCAGCAGCTTGCGGTCAGCGGGAGTACATGAGCAGTTCTTC

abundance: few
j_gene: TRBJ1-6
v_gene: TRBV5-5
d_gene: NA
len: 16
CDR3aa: CASSYTPGLTTSPLHF
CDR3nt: TGTGCCAGCAGCTATACTCCGGGACTCACAACTTCACCCCTCCACTTT

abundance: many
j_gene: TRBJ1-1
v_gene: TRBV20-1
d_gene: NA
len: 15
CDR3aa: CSARDGSDKNTEAFF
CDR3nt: TGCAGTGCTAGGGACGGGTCGGACAAGAACACTGAAGCTTTCTTT

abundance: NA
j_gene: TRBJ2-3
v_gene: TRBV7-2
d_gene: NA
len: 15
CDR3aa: CASSLGRRRTDTQYF
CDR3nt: TGTGCCAGCAGCTTAGGTCGCCGAAGGACAGATACGCAGTATTTT

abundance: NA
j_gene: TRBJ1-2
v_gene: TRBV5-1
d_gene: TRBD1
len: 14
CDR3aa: CASSSTGVNYGYTF
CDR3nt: TGCGCCAGCAGCTCTACAGGGGTGAACTATGGCTACACCTTC

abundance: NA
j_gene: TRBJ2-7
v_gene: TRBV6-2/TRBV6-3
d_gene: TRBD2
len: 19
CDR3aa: CASSLKGLAGSSMTYEQYF
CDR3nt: TGTGCCAGCAGTTTAAAGGGACTAGCGGGTTCTTCGATGACCTACGAGCAGTACTTC

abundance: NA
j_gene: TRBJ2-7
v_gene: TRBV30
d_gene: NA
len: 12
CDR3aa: CAWSEQIYEQYF
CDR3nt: TGTGCCTGGAGTGAACAGATCTACGAGCAGTACTTC

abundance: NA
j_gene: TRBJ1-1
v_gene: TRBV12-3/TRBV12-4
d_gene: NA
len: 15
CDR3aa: CASSVSGPRGTEAFF
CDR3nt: TGTGCCAGCAGTGTATCCGGGCCAAGGGGAACTGAAGCTTTCTTT

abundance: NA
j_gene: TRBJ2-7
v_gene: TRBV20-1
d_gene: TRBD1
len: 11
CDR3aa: CSVRQGNEQYF
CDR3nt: TGCAGTGTTAGACAGGGAAACGAGCAGTACTTC

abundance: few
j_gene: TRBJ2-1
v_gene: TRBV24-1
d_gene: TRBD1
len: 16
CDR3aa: CATSERTGSSYNEQFF
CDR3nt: TGTGCCACCAGTGAGCGGACAGGGAGCTCCTACAATGAGCAGTTCTTC

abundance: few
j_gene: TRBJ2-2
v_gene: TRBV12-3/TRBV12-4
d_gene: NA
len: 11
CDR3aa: CASSFARELFF
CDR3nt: TGTGCCAGCAGTTTTGCCCGGGAGCTGTTTTTT

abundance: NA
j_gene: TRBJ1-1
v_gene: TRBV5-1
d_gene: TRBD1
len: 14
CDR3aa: CASSLDRGSAEAFF
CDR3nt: TGCGCCAGCAGCTTGGACAGGGGATCCGCTGAAGCTTTCTTT

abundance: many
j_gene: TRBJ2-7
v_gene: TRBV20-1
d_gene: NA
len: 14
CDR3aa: CSASGGLLTYEQYF
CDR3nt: TGCAGTGCTAGCGGGGGCTTACTAACCTACGAGCAGTACTTC

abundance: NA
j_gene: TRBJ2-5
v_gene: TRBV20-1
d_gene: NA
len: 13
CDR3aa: CSGRDWKQETQYF
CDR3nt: TGCAGTGGCCGGGACTGGAAACAGGAGACCCAGTACTTC